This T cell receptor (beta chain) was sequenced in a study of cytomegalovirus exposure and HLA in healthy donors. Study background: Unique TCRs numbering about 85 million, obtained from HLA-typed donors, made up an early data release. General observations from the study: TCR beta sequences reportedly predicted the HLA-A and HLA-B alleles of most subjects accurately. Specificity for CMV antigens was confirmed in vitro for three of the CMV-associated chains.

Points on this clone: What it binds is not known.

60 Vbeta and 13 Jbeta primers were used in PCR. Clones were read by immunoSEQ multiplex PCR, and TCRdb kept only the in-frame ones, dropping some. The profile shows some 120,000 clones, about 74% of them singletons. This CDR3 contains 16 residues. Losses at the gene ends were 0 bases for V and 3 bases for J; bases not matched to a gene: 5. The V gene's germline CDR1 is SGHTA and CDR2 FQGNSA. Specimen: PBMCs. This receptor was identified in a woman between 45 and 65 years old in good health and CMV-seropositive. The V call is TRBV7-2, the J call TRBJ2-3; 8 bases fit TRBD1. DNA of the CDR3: TGTGCCAGCAGCTTAGCCCCAGGGGGCGGAACAGATACGCAGTATTTT. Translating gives CASSLAPGGGTDTQYF.